The 25 T cell receptor beta chains below come from one sample, sequenced in a study of blood T cell repertoires in COVID-19. Sequencing was performed with immunoSEQ multiplex PCR; in TCRdb, only in-frame clones are kept and a portion is missing. The sample has more than 150,000 clones, about 90% seen once; the top ten hold 20% to 25%. Sequenced material: peripheral blood. Source of these receptors: a man in his 70s with active or convalescent COVID-19.

J is TRBJ1-1 and V is TRBV28, with D perhaps TRBD1 (5 bases). CDR3 length equals 14 residues. Germline CDR1 MDHEN, CDR2 SYDVKM. With 3 bases removed from V and 2 bases from J, the gap between germline ends came to 10 bases. This CDR3 is CASSLVGVNTEAFF. The CDR3, as DNA: TGTGCCAGCAGTTTGGTAGGGGTTAACACTGAAGCTTTCTTT.

This clone was observed a handful of times. The J gene is TRBJ1-4, the V gene TRBV4-3; 11 bases fit TRBD1. Unmatched junction bases numbered 12, after V lost 2 bases and J lost 1 base. This CDR3 contains 20 residues. Germline-derived CDR1 and CDR2 are LGHNA and YSLEER. The CDR3 DNA reads as TGCGCCAGCAGCCAAAATCGAGGAGGGGACAGGGGGTTAACTAATGAAAAACTGTTTTTT. Protein product: CASSQNRGGDRGLTNEKLFF.

This chain joins TRBV11-1 and TRBJ1-5; 11 bases are shared with TRBD1. The V gene's germline CDR1 is SGHAT and CDR2 FQDESV (reference sequence). Trimming at V came to 5 bases and at J to 6 bases, leaving 3 bases not matched to a gene. CDR3 length: 14 amino acids. The CDR3 spells CASSPGTGGQPQHF. DNA of the CDR3: TGTGCCAGCAGCCCCGGGACAGGGGGTCAGCCCCAGCATTTT.

The rearrangement uses TRBV6-5 and TRBJ1-2; TRBD1 aligns across 10 bases. Germline CDR1 MNHEY, CDR2 SVGAGI. The CDR3 spans 15 residues. With V trimmed by 2 bases and J by 4 bases, 4 bases remained unmatched. The CDR3 coding sequence is TGTGCCAGCAGTTACGGGACAGGGGTGGGCTATGGCTACACCTTC. Translation: CASSYGTGVGYGYTF.

This chain links TRBV7-6 with TRBJ2-1; TRBD2 matches at 8 bases. Germline loops: CDR1 SGHVS, CDR2 FNYEAQ. The CDR3 is 15 amino acids. Unmatched junction bases numbered 5, after V lost 5 bases and J lost 2 bases. The CDR3 spells CASSPLAGAYNEQFF. The CDR3 region has the DNA TGTGCCAGCAGCCCCCTAGCGGGTGCCTACAATGAGCAGTTCTTC.

The chain carries TRBV10-3 and TRBJ1-1; the D gene is possibly TRBD1 (5 bases). CDR1 and CDR2 from the germline V gene are ENHRY and SYGVKD. V was clipped by 2 bases and J by 5 bases, with 12 bases between them. This CDR3 spans 14 amino acids. CDR3 protein: CAISEPGGETEAFF. DNA of the CDR3: TGTGCCATCAGTGAGCCCGGGGGGGAAACTGAAGCTTTCTTT.

V and J are TRBV5-6 and TRBJ2-6, with D maybe TRBD2 (7 bases). Deletions cut 6 bases from V and 0 bases from J, with 16 bases between. CDR3 length: 17 amino acids. Germline values: CDR1 SGHDT, CDR2 YYEEEE. The CDR3, as DNA: TGTGCCAGCATCCCGGGGGGCTTTCCCTCTGGGGCCAACGTCCTGACTTTC. Translating it yields CASIPGGFPSGANVLTF.

This chain joins TRBV30 and TRBJ1-2; 7 nucleotides line up with TRBD1. The V and J ends lost 2 bases and 7 bases, in that order; junction bases with no gene match: 4. This CDR3 spans 12 amino acids. Germline CDR1 and CDR2: GTSNPN and SVGIG (reference sequence). The CDR3 region is CAWSKGTVGYTF. CDR3 nucleotides: TGTGCCTGGAGTAAGGGGACAGTTGGCTACACCTTC. Looking up the rest from reference TRBV30 and TRBJ1-2 gives the full variable domain: SQTIHQWPATLVQPVGSPLSLECTVEGTSNPNLYWYRQAAGRGLQLLFYSVGIGQISSEVPQNLSASRPQDRQFILSSKKLLLSDSGFYLCAWSKGTVGYTFGSGTRLTVV.

This clone was detected once. This sequence joins TRBV7-9 and TRBJ1-3; D possibly corresponds to TRBD1 (5 bases). The CDR3 runs 14 residues. Trimming shortened V by 4 bases and J by 2 bases, and 9 bases separated the two germline ends. Germline V gene lookup returns CDR1 SEHNR and CDR2 FQNEAQ (reference sequence). In nucleotides, the CDR3 is TGTGCCAGCAGCTCTGACAGAGCTGGAAACACCATATATTTT. Protein sequence: CASSSDRAGNTIYF.

This chain joins TRBV5-1 and TRBJ1-1, with TRBD1 identical over 10 bases. Per the germline V gene, CDR1 is SGHRS and CDR2 is YFSETQ. V lost 3 bases to trimming and J lost 5 bases; unmatched junction nucleotides: 4. The CDR3 is 14 residues long. The CDR3 here is CASSSWTGGTEAFF. The CDR3, as DNA: TGCGCCAGCAGCTCATGGACAGGGGGGACTGAAGCTTTCTTT. The full variable domain, with the rest looked up from reference TRBV5-1 and TRBJ1-1, is KAGVTQTPRYLIKTRGQQVTLSCSPISGHRSVSWYQQTPGQGLQFLFEYFSETQRNKGNFPGRFSGRQFSNSRSEMNVSTLELGDSALYLCASSSWTGGTEAFFGQGTRLTVV.

The V call is TRBV3-1 (or the pseudogene TRBV3-2), the J call TRBJ1-6, with D tentatively TRBD1 (6 bases). Germline V lookup: CDR1 LGHDT, CDR2 YNNKEL (reference sequence). Trimming took 3 bases from V and 6 from J, leaving 9 bases between them. The CDR3 contains 14 residues. CDR3 sequence: CASSHPQGNSPLHF. The CDR3 nucleotides read TGTGCCAGCAGCCATCCACAGGGTAATTCACCCCTCCACTTT.

This chain uses TRBV29-1 with TRBJ1-1; D not resolved. Trimming stripped 6 bases from V and 1 base from J, with 6 bases between. Germline values: CDR1 SQVTM, CDR2 ANQGSEA. The CDR3 contains 11 residues. The CDR3 loop reads CSVRGNTEAFF. CDR3 nucleotide sequence: TGCAGCGTCAGAGGGAACACTGAAGCTTTCTTT.

The chain employs TRBV5-8 and TRBJ1-3; perhaps TRBD1 as D (5 bases). CDR3 size: 16 residues. The germline V gene encodes CDR1 SGHTS and CDR2 YDEGEE. V lost 4 bases and J 4 bases, leaving 18 bases between the germline ends. The CDR3 here is CASSPTGNLAGNTIYF. DNA for the CDR3: TGTGCCAGCAGCCCCACAGGAAATCTTGCCGGAAACACCATATATTTT. The full variable domain, rest sourced from reference TRBV5-8 and TRBJ1-3, is EAGVTQSPTHLIKTRGQQATLRCSPISGHTSVYWYQQALGLGLQFLLWYDEGEERNRGNFPPRFSGRQFPNYSSELNVNALELEDSALYLCASSPTGNLAGNTIYFGEGSWLTVV.

The rearrangement joins TRBV19 to TRBJ1-4; D is possibly TRBD1 (5 bases). V lost 8 bases and J 8 bases, leaving 15 bases between the germline ends. Per the germline V gene, CDR1 is LNHDA and CDR2 is SQIVND (reference sequence). CDR3 length: 13 amino acids. CDR3 nucleotide sequence: TGTGCCAGTTGTAAGGGGATGCGGGAAAAACTGTTTTTT. Encoded protein: CASCKGMREKLFF.

This chain links TRBV24-1 with TRBJ2-2; the D gene is possibly TRBD1 (6 bases). Trimming stripped 10 bases from V and 1 base from J, with 6 bases between. Germline values: CDR1 KGHDR, CDR2 SFDVKD. There are 12 residues in the CDR3. This CDR3 reads CATQGNTGELFF. DNA for the CDR3: TGTGCCACACAGGGGAACACCGGGGAGCTGTTTTTT.

This sequence joins TRBV6-6 and TRBJ2-7, with D possibly being TRBD1 (5 bases). CDR1 is MNHNY and CDR2 is SVGAGI in the germline V gene (reference sequence). V was pared by 6 bases and J by 2 bases, with 11 bases between. This CDR3 is 13 amino acids long. The DNA of the CDR3 is TGTGCCAGCAGGGTAGACAGAGCCTACGAGCAGTACTTC. It translates to CASRVDRAYEQYF.

The chain employs TRBV7-2 and TRBJ1-2; 8 bases are shared with TRBD1. This CDR3 comprises 14 residues. V was clipped by 6 bases and J by 3 bases; unmatched bases: 6. CDR1 SGHTA and CDR2 FQGNSA come from the germline V gene. CDR3 loop: CASSQQGGDYGYTF. For the CDR3, the DNA is TGTGCCAGCAGTCAACAGGGGGGGGACTATGGCTACACCTTC.

This chain connects TRBV28 to TRBJ1-1, with D tentatively TRBD1 (6 bases). Germline CDR1 MDHEN, CDR2 SYDVKM. The CDR3 has 15 amino acids. Trimming stripped 2 bases from V and 1 base from J, with 11 bases between. The CDR3 sequence is CASSLRTEKNTEAFF. The CDR3 DNA reads as TGTGCCAGCAGTTTAAGGACAGAAAAGAACACTGAAGCTTTCTTT.

The J gene is TRBJ2-7, the V gene TRBV18, with 9 positions matching TRBD1. This CDR3 has 14 amino acids. Per germline, CDR1 KGHSH and CDR2 LQKENI. The junction had 4 bases not matched to a gene; V was cut back by 5 bases and J by 2 bases. CDR3 in amino acids: CASSSRDRAYEQYF. The CDR3 coding sequence is TGTGCCAGCTCAAGCCGGGACAGGGCCTACGAGCAGTACTTC.

In this sample, this clone turned up once. This chain connects TRBV11-2 to TRBJ1-6, with D unresolved. Germline V gene sequence: CDR1 SGHAT, CDR2 FQNNGV. The CDR3 extends over 17 amino acids. Trimming left V 5 bases short and J 5 bases short, with 19 bases between. CDR3 loop: CASSGRGLRQDNSPLHF. In nucleotides, the CDR3 is TGTGCCAGCAGCGGACGTGGACTGCGGCAGGATAATTCACCCCTCCACTTT.

The chain recombines TRBV20-1 with TRBJ2-3; 11 bases match TRBD1. CDR3 size: 16 residues. Losses at the gene ends were 3 bases for V and 5 bases for J; bases not matched to a gene: 10. Germline V CDR1 and CDR2: DFQATT, SNEGSKA (reference sequence). The CDR3 nucleotides are TGCAGTGCTAGTAGCCGGACAGGGGGCTCGGGAGATACGCAGTATTTT. This gives the protein CSASSRTGGSGDTQYF.

The chain has TRBV28 and TRBJ1-2; 9 bases line up with TRBD1. This CDR3 is 15 amino acids long. Looked up from germline, CDR1 is MDHEN and CDR2 is SYDVKM. The trim removed 3 bases at V and 4 bases at J, leaving 6 bases unmatched. The CDR3 spells CASSFATGGVYGYTF. The DNA of the CDR3 is TGTGCCAGCAGTTTCGCGACAGGGGGGGTCTATGGCTACACCTTC.

The chain joins TRBV24-1 to TRBJ2-3, with 7 positions matching TRBD1. The CDR3 sequence is 16 residues long. The V gene end was trimmed by 3 bases and the J gene end by 2 bases; junction bases not matched to a gene: 7. Per germline, CDR1 KGHDR and CDR2 SFDVKD. CDR3 residues: CATSDPGTEYTDTQYF. DNA for the CDR3: TGTGCCACCAGTGATCCGGGGACAGAGTACACAGATACGCAGTATTTT.

CDR3 sequence reads: CASRGTGIGNQPQHF. CDR3 in DNA: TGTGCCAGTAGAGGGACAGGGATTGGCAATCAGCCCCAGCATTTT. The chain couples TRBV19 to TRBJ1-5; 9 positions match TRBD1. Germline assignment: CDR1 LNHDA and CDR2 SQIVND (reference sequence). V gave up 6 bases and J gave up 2 bases; unmatched junction bases: 5. This CDR3 spans 15 amino acids.

The gene calls are TRBV4-3 and TRBJ2-7, with D maybe TRBD1 (5 bases). V was shortened by 1 base and J by 0 bases, with 10 bases between the two germline ends. The germline V gene has CDR1 LGHNA and CDR2 YSLEER. There are 15 residues in the CDR3. This chain's CDR3 is CASSQGQGSSYEQYF. The CDR3 DNA sequence: TGCGCCAGCAGCCAAGGCCAGGGCAGCTCCTACGAGCAGTACTTC.